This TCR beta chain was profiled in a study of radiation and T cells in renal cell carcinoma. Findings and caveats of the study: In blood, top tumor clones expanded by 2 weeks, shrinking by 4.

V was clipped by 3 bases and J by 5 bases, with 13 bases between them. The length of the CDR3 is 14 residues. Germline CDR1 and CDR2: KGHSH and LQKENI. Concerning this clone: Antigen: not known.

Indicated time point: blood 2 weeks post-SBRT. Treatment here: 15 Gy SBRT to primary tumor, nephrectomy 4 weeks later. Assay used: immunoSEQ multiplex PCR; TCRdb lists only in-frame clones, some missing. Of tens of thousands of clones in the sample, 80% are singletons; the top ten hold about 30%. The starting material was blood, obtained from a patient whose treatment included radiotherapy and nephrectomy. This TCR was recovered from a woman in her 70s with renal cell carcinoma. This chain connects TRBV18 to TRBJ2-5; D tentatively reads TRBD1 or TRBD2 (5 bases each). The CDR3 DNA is TGTGCCAGCTCACCGACCGGGGCCGCTGAGACCCAGTACTTC. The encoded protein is CASSPTGAAETQYF.